Each of the 20 T cell receptor beta chains below was sequenced from the same sample in a study of T-cell memory formation after mild COVID-19. TCRdb ran MiXCR on the 5' RACE reads and lists one entry per CDR3 protein. The data show more than 450,000 distinct CDR3 sequences, with over 15% seen just once and around 12% held by the top ten. Sequencing was carried out using PBMCs or a T cell subset sorted from them (not recorded which). The origin of the receptors is an adult woman who had mild COVID-19 (a few samples of this study predate the infection). Cell type and time point are not known.

The chain combines TRBV7-6 with TRBJ2-3; 9 bases fit TRBD2. Per germline, CDR1 SGHVS and CDR2 FNYEAQ. With V trimmed by 5 bases and J by 2 bases, 5 bases remained unmatched. This CDR3 has 15 amino acids. Here the CDR3 DNA reads TGTGCCAGCAGCCCTAGCGGGGCCCTCACAGATACGCAGTATTTT. Translation gives CASSPSGALTDTQYF. The full variable domain, its missing parts supplied by reference TRBV7-6 and TRBJ2-3, is GAGVSQSPRYKVTKRGQDVALRCDPISGHVSLYWYRQALGQGPEFLTYFNYEAQQDKSGLPNDRFSAERPEGSISTLTIQRTEQRDSAMYRCASSPSGALTDTQYFGPGTRLTVL.

The table lists this clonotype with a few counts. The rearrangement joins TRBV20-1 to TRBJ2-3; TRBD2 is a possible D gene (6 bases). V was clipped by 3 bases and J by 5 bases, with 15 bases between them. Per the germline V gene, CDR1 is DFQATT and CDR2 is SNEGSKA (reference sequence). This CDR3 has 14 amino acids. CDR3 amino acids: CSASRRESVDTQYF. The CDR3 bases are TGCAGTGCTAGTAGACGGGAGTCAGTAGATACGCAGTATTTT.

This clonotype has a handful of counts. The gene calls are TRBV7-8 and TRBJ2-5, with a tentative D call TRBD2 (6 bases). This CDR3 spans 16 amino acids. Between the trimmed V and J ends, which lost 2 bases and 1 base, there was a span of 14 bases. From germline, CDR1 is SGHVS and CDR2 FQNEAQ. In nucleotides, the CDR3 is TGTGCCAGCAGCTTAACGGGGGACCGGTTCCAAGAGACCCAGTACTTC. It yields the protein CASSLTGDRFQETQYF.

The chain employs TRBV12-3 or TRBV12-4 and TRBJ2-2, with a weak D call TRBD1 (5 bases). The germline V and J ends were trimmed by 3 bases and 4 bases, with 12 bases remaining between them. The length of the CDR3 is 15 residues. CDR3 loop: CASSFSQGRTGELFF. The CDR3 bases are TGTGCCAGCAGTTTTTCTCAGGGCCGCACCGGGGAGCTGTTTTTT.

In this sample, this clonotype turned up a few times. This chain joins TRBV27 and TRBJ2-1; TRBD2 aligns across 12 bases. The J segment lost 9 bases and the V segment lost 3 bases, leaving 18 bases of the junction unmatched. The CDR3 contains 19 residues. Germline V gives CDR1 MNHEY, CDR2 SMNVEV (reference sequence). The CDR3 DNA sequence: TGTGCCAGCAGTTTCCGACTAGCGGGGGCTCAGATTGCAAGTACTGAGCAGTTCTTC. It yields the protein CASSFRLAGAQIASTEQFF.

This clonotype has more than one count but fewer than ten. V and J are TRBV4-1 and TRBJ2-7; D uncertain. V was shortened by 0 bases and J by 7 bases, with 13 bases between the two germline ends. Germline-derived CDR1 and CDR2 are MGHRA and YSYEKL. The CDR3 sequence is 14 residues long. As DNA, the CDR3 is TGCGCCAGCAGCCAAGACAGGTCCCCGGAAGAGCAGTACTTC. Protein sequence: CASSQDRSPEEQYF.

This clonotype has more than one count but fewer than ten. This sequence joins TRBV7-9 and TRBJ1-2, with D tentatively TRBD1 (5 bases). Germline V gene sequence: CDR1 SEHNR, CDR2 FQNEAQ (reference sequence). CDR3 size: 15 residues. Trimming shortened V by 5 bases and J by 1 base, and 14 bases separated the two germline ends. DNA for the CDR3: TGTGCCAGCAGCGCTCAGGGATGGAGTAACTATGGCTACACCTTC. It yields the protein CASSAQGWSNYGYTF.

This clonotype was seen at least ten times. The chain joins TRBV5-4 to TRBJ2-7; 8 bases map to TRBD2. Per the germline V gene, CDR1 is SGHNT and CDR2 is YYREEE (reference sequence). CDR3 size: 13 residues. Losses at the gene ends were 5 bases for V and 2 bases for J; bases not matched to a gene: 3. CDR3 region: CASSPGLAYEQYF. The CDR3 region has the DNA TGTGCCAGCAGTCCGGGACTAGCCTACGAGCAGTACTTC.

This clonotype came up a few times. The rearrangement uses TRBV25-1 and TRBJ2-1; 7 bases line up with TRBD2. J lost 3 bases, V lost 4 bases, and 3 bases had no gene match. Germline V lookup: CDR1 MGHDK, CDR2 SYGVNS. There are 14 residues in the CDR3. DNA of the CDR3: TGTGCCAGCAGTGGACCTAGCGGCTACAATGAGCAGTTCTTC. Translating gives CASSGPSGYNEQFF.

This clonotype was detected ten times or more. The V gene is TRBV6-4, the J gene TRBJ2-3; D unclear. CDR1 MRHNA and CDR2 SNTAGT come from the germline V gene. Deletions cut 0 bases from V and 4 bases from J, with 8 bases between. The CDR3 loop spans 14 amino acids. The CDR3 loop is CASSDSRQPDTQYF. As DNA, the CDR3 is TGTGCCAGCAGTGACTCGAGGCAGCCAGATACGCAGTATTTT.

The chain links TRBV29-1 to TRBJ1-1, with TRBD1 identical over 7 bases. The germline gives CDR1 SQVTM, CDR2 ANQGSEA. This CDR3 comprises 12 residues. Unmatched junction bases numbered 6, after V lost 7 bases and J lost 4 bases. The CDR3 DNA is TGCAGCGCGAGGGGGCAGAGCACTGAAGCTTTCTTT. Translated: CSARGQSTEAFF. Complete variable domain (other parts from reference TRBV29-1 and TRBJ1-1): SAVISQKPSRDICQRGTSLTIQCQVDSQVTMMFWYRQQPGQSLTLIATANQGSEATYESGFVIDKFPISRPNLTFSTLTVSNMSPEDSSIYLCSARGQSTEAFFGQGTRLTVV.

This clonotype was seen only a few times. The gene calls are TRBV24-1 and TRBJ2-3, with D possibly being TRBD1 or TRBD2 (5 bases each). This CDR3 spans 19 amino acids. The germline V gene encodes CDR1 KGHDR and CDR2 SFDVKD. V lost 1 base and J 2 bases, leaving 21 bases between the germline ends. The CDR3 reads CATSDFRFRQGVDTDTQYF. The CDR3 bases are TGTGCCACCAGTGATTTCAGGTTCCGGCAGGGAGTGGACACAGATACGCAGTATTTT.

This clonotype was counted only a few times. V usage is TRBV29-1 and J usage is TRBJ2-7, with D perhaps TRBD2 (6 bases). Between the trimmed V and J ends, which lost 4 bases and 7 bases, there was a span of 17 bases. The CDR3 consists of 13 residues. Germline CDR1 is SQVTM and CDR2 is ANQGSEA. This CDR3 reads CSVGDWDLGEQYF. In nucleotides, the CDR3 is TGCAGCGTTGGGGACTGGGACCTGGGAGAGCAGTACTTC.

The chain carries TRBV12-3 or TRBV12-4 and TRBJ2-7; perhaps TRBD2 as D (7 bases). Trimming stripped 6 bases from V and 5 bases from J, with 23 bases between. This CDR3 comprises 16 residues. The CDR3: CASSSNREGRVHEQYF. CDR3 in DNA: TGTGCCAGCAGCTCCAACAGGGAGGGGAGGGTCCACGAGCAGTACTTC.

The chain uses TRBV6-2 or TRBV6-3 and TRBJ2-1; no reliable D call. Trimming shortened V by 5 bases and J by 6 bases, and 20 bases separated the two germline ends. The CDR3 has 16 residues. In germline, CDR1 is MNHEY, CDR2 SVGEGT. The CDR3: CASSIIQPPGSNEQFF. The CDR3 DNA reads as TGTGCCAGCAGTATAATACAACCCCCAGGTTCCAATGAGCAGTTCTTC.

The chain is built from TRBV3-1 and TRBJ2-2; D is undetermined. Germline V CDR1 and CDR2: LGHDT, YNNKEL (reference sequence). CDR3 length: 16 amino acids. V was cut by 6 bases and J by 1 base, with 15 bases left in between. This chain's CDR3 is CASSSMASWNTGELFF. The CDR3 DNA sequence: TGTGCCAGCAGTTCGATGGCCAGTTGGAACACCGGGGAGCTGTTTTTT.

This clonotype was found many times. The rearrangement uses TRBV5-1 and TRBJ2-1; TRBD2 matches at 11 bases. V shed 3 bases, J shed 4 bases, and the junction held 3 bases outside the gene matches. Germline CDR1 reads SGHRS; CDR2 reads YFSETQ. The CDR3 spans 15 residues. CDR3 DNA: TGCGCCAGCAGCTCGACTAGCGGGGCTTACAATGAGCAGTTCTTC. Encoded protein: CASSSTSGAYNEQFF.

This clonotype was observed a few times. This rearrangement joins TRBV15 to TRBJ1-1, with D possibly TRBD1 on 6 matching bases. The CDR3 contains 13 residues. V was shortened by 4 bases and J by 5 bases, with 11 bases between the two germline ends. Germline values: CDR1 LNHNV, CDR2 YYDKDF (reference sequence). The CDR3, as DNA: TGTGCCACCAGCATACACAGGGAGACTGAAGCTTTCTTT. This translates into CATSIHRETEAFF. Filled out from reference TRBV15 and TRBJ1-1, the complete variable domain reads DAMVIQNPRYQVTQFGKPVTLSCSQTLNHNVMYWYQQKSSQAPKLLFHYYDKDFNNEADTPDNFQSRRPNTSFCFLDIRSPGLGDTAMYLCATSIHRETEAFFGQGTRLTVV.

The chain carries TRBV4-1 and TRBJ2-1; D not certain. Germline CDR1 and CDR2: MGHRA and YSYEKL. The CDR3 is 15 amino acids. The V end lost 1 base, the J end lost 3 bases, and 10 bases lay between the germline ends. CDR3 DNA sequence: TGCGCCAGCAGCCAAGGCGGCAGTCTCTACAATGAGCAGTTCTTC. Translated, it gives CASSQGGSLYNEQFF.

The chain is built from TRBV4-1 and TRBJ2-3; D is possibly TRBD1 (5 bases). V lost 5 bases and J lost 4, with 16 bases in between. This CDR3 spans 15 amino acids. Looked up from germline, CDR1 is MGHRA and CDR2 is YSYEKL. CDR3 in DNA: TGCGCCAGCAGCTCAAGTGCTCAGGGCGCAGATACGCAGTATTTT. Its translation: CASSSSAQGADTQYF.